Given below is one T cell receptor (beta chain) in context. There is no known antigen for this receptor. Per-base qualities were not stored, and no clone one base away is much larger. This entry is derived from a study of control samples from healthy donors and cancer patients (dated by TCRdb to 2020 to 2022). The germline V gene gives CDR1 as SGDLS and CDR2 as YYNGEE. At the junction V is shortened by 0 bases and J by 4 bases, with 10 bases in between. The CDR3 covers 15 residues, taking in both the cysteine and the phenylalanine. CDR3 DNA is the only sequence kept; it has 45 bases, read in frame from the first base. The library came from the immunoSEQ multiplex PCR assay. The clones in this table, taken by TCRdb from immuneACCESS, are in-frame only. Not every clone is retained; where verified, under half of the shortfall comes from an unresolved V gene, and the cause of the rest is unknown. This sample holds 170,000 or so clones; roughly 91% were observed only once. In total, the top ten clones hold approximately 1.5% of the sample.

The material sequenced was blood. The receptor was isolated from a man aged 18 to 29 in good health. The rearranged segments are TRBV9 and TRBJ2-2; the D gene assignment is perhaps TRBD1 or TRBD2, with each matching 5 bases. The nucleotide sequence is TGTGCCAGCAGCGTAGGAGGGGTGGCCACCGGGGAGCTGTTTTTT. Translated, this gives CASSVGGVATGELFF.